This TCR beta chain was obtained from a study of cytomegalovirus exposure and HLA in healthy donors. Points from the study as a whole: Associated with cytomegalovirus, according to the listing, were 164 TCR beta chains.

Whereas donors were nominally healthy upon sampling, unrecorded immune exposures were probable. Worth noting for this clone: Its antigen is undetermined.

CDR1 SGHTA and CDR2 FQGTGA come from the germline V gene. V dropped 5 bases and J dropped 4; count of bases not matched to a gene: 7. This CDR3 has 14 amino acids. The primer mix had 60 Vbeta and 13 Jbeta primers. TCRdb's table, derived via immunoSEQ multiplex PCR, lists solely in-frame clones and lacks some. The sample consists of fewer than 250,000 clones, approximately 80% of them appearing once. V usage is TRBV7-3 and J usage is TRBJ1-2; 7 nucleotides line up with TRBD1. The sequenced sample consisted of PBMCs. This clonotype was sampled from a male donor in good health and CMV-seronegative. CDR3 DNA: TGTGCCAGCAGCGCCACCGGGACAGTCTATGGCTACACCTTC. This translates into CASSATGTVYGYTF.